These 5 T cell receptor beta chains were all obtained from the same sample, sequenced in a study of T-cell memory formation after mild COVID-19. TCRdb called the 5' RACE reads again in MiXCR, with one record for every CDR3 protein. This table has approximately 350,000 distinct CDR3 sequences, 25% to 30% appearing once. The sequenced sample consisted of PBMCs or a T cell subset sorted from them (not recorded which). The source of these receptors is an adult woman who had mild COVID-19 (a few samples of this study predate the infection). Cell type and time point are not known.

The V call is TRBV5-4, the J call TRBJ2-3; unclear D gene. This CDR3 region has 16 residues. Between the trimmed V and J ends, which lost 1 base and 2 bases, there was a span of 14 bases. Germline V gene data show CDR1 as SGHNT and CDR2 as YYREEE (reference sequence). DNA of the CDR3: TGTGCCAGCAGCTTGCGAGAGTGGCTAACCACAGATACGCAGTATTTT. Translated: CASSLREWLTTDTQYF. The whole variable domain, filled in from reference TRBV5-4 and TRBJ2-3, reads ETGVTQSPTHLIKTRGQQVTLRCSSQSGHNTVSWYQQALGQGPQFIFQYYREEENGRGNFPPRFSGLQFPNYSSELNVNALELDDSALYLCASSLREWLTTDTQYFGPGTRLTVL.

The CDR3 here is CASSSPSTADTQYF. The CDR3 DNA reads as TGTGCCAGCAGCTCACCTAGTACAGCAGATACGCAGTATTTT. The chain is built from TRBV11-3 and TRBJ2-3; D remains ambiguous. Germline loops: CDR1 SGHNT, CDR2 YENEEA. V lost 4 bases, J lost 4 bases, and 12 bases lay in between. This CDR3 region has 14 residues.

J is TRBJ1-1 and V is TRBV24-1, with 8 bases lining up with TRBD1. CDR1 and CDR2 (germline): KGHDR, SFDVKD. The CDR3 has 13 residues. With V trimmed by 4 bases and J by 6 bases, 3 bases remained unmatched. In DNA, the CDR3 is TGTGCCACCAGTGACTTGGACAGGGCTGAAGCTTTCTTT. It is translated as CATSDLDRAEAFF.

The chain carries TRBV24-1 and TRBJ2-1; 9 nucleotides match TRBD1. Per germline, CDR1 KGHDR and CDR2 SFDVKD. Unmatched junction bases numbered 2, after V lost 0 bases and J lost 0 bases. The CDR3 is 17 amino acids. The CDR3 region has the DNA TGTGCCACCAGTGATTTGGGGACAGGGAGCTCCTACAATGAGCAGTTCTTC. This encodes CATSDLGTGSSYNEQFF.

This clonotype was counted a few times. This sequence joins TRBV5-1 and TRBJ2-1; 7 nucleotides match TRBD1. CDR3 length: 14 amino acids. Trimming took 2 bases from V and 3 from J; bases not matched to a gene: 2. Per the germline V gene, CDR1 is SGHRS and CDR2 is YFSETQ. The CDR3 nucleotides read TGCGCCAGCAGCTTCGGACAGGACTACAATGAGCAGTTCTTC. It encodes CASSFGQDYNEQFF.